This T cell receptor (beta chain) was observed in a study of T-cell reconstitution after alpha-beta-depleted transplantation in children (dated by TCRdb to the mid-2010s). A note on the overall study: Using TCR repertoire profiling, the study followed T-cell immune reconstitution in a quantitative way in children after TCRalphabeta/CD19-depleted allogeneic hematopoietic cell transplantation.

Note on this clonotype: Its antigen is unknown. No much larger clonotype is one base removed from it; base qualities were not supplied.

The receptor library was made with PCR. Instrument on record: Illumina HiSeq 2500. TCR libraries were prepared with molecular barcoding, using unique molecular identifiers to normalize TCRbeta repertoire quantification. TCRdb ran its own pipeline on the public reads, namely fastp trimming at Q25 and MiXCR clone calling, and kept in-frame beta chains. A single entry per CDR3 protein holds the most common genes and DNA from its merged rows. The sample table lists around 480,000 distinct CDR3 sequences, about 33% of them with a count of one. Roughly 2.5% of the sample is taken by the ten largest. The CDR3 measures 15 amino acids from cysteine to phenylalanine. Here the CDR3 DNA is all that survives: 45 bases in frame from base 1. V trim: 0 bases; J trim: 5 bases; unmatched bases: 4. CDR1 and CDR2, per the germline V gene (reference sequence), are SEHNR and FQNEAQ.

The chain couples TRBV7-9 to TRBJ2-1; the junction holds 7 bases that match TRBD2. This receptor was taken from a human donor who donated a stem cell graft to a child with aplastic anemia. The sample was PBMCs from the stem cell graft donor, taken from the stem cell graft. The CDR3 reads CASSLAGGQHNEQFF. Here is the DNA: TGTGCCAGCAGCTTAGCGGGAGGGCAACACAATGAGCAGTTCTTC.